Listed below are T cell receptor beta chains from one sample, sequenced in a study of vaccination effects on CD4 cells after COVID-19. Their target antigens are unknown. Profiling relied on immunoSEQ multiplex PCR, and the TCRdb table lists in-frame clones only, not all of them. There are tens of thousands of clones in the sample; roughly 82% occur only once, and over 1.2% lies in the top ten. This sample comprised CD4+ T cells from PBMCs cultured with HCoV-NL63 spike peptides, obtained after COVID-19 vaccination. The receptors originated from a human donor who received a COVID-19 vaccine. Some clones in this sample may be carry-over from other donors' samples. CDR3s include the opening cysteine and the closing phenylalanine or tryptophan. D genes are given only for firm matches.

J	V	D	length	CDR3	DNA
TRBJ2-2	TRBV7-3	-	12	CASSLYNGELFF	TGTGCCAGCAGCTTATATAACGGGGAGCTGTTTTTT
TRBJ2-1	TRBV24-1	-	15	CATSDFGQPNNEQFF	TGTGCCACCAGTGATTTCGGACAGCCCAACAATGAGCAGTTCTTC
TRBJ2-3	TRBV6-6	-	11	CASTQRLTQYF	TGTGCCAGCACCCAACGACTTACGCAGTATTTT
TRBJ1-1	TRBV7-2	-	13	CASSFSGNTEAFF	TGTGCCAGCAGCTTTTCTGGGAACACTGAAGCTTTCTTT
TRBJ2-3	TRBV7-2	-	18	CASSFPRGGGRSTDTQYF	TGTGCCAGCAGCTTCCCGAGAGGGGGGGGCCGAAGCACAGATACGCAGTATTTT
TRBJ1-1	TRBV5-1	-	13	CASSPTMNTEAFF	TGCGCCAGCAGCCCAACAATGAACACTGAAGCTTTCTTT
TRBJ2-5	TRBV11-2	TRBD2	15	CASSRTSGGPETQYF	TGTGCCAGCAGCCGGACTAGCGGGGGACCAGAGACCCAGTACTTC
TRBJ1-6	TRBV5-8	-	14	CASTLSSYNSPLHF	TGTGCCAGCACCTTAAGCTCCTATAATTCACCCCTCCACTTT
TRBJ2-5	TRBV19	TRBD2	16	CASSIKLAGVGETQYF	TGTGCCAGTAGTATTAAACTAGCGGGGGTGGGAGAGACCCAGTACTTC
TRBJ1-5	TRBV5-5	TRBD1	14	CASSSGTDNQPQHF	TGTGCCAGCAGCTCCGGGACAGACAATCAGCCCCAGCATTTT